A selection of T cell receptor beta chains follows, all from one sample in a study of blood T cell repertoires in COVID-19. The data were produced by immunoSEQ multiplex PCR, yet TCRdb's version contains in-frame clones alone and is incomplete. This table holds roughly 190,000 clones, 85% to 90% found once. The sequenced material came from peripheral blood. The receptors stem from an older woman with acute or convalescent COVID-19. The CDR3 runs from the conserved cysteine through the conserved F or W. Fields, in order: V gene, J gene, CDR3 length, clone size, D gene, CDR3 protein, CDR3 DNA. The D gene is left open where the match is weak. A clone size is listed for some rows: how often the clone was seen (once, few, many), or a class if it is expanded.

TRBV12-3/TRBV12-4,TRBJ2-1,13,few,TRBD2,CASKRGEGIEQFF,TGTGCCAGCAAAAGAGGGGAGGGTATTGAGCAGTTCTTC
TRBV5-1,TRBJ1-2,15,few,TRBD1,CASSFQGARDYGYTF,TGCGCCAGCAGCTTTCAGGGGGCGCGCGACTATGGCTACACCTTC
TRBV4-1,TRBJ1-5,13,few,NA,CASSPPRGNPQHF,TGCGCCAGCAGCCCCCCACGGGGGAATCCCCAGCATTTT
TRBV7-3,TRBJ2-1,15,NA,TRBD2,CASSLRLAGYNEQFF,TGTGCCAGCAGCTTACGTCTAGCGGGTTACAATGAGCAGTTCTTC
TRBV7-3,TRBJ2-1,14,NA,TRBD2,CASSLAGIYNEQFF,TGTGCCAGCAGCCTAGCGGGAATCTACAATGAGCAGTTCTTC
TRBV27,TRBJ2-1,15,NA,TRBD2,CASSRSGSDYNEQFF,TGTGCCAGCAGCCGTAGCGGGAGTGACTACAATGAGCAGTTCTTC
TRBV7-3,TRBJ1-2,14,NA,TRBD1,CASSLSTGGGGYTF,TGTGCCAGCAGCCTATCGACAGGGGGAGGGGGCTACACCTTC
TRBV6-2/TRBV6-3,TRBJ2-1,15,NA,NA,CASSSRAQWGDEQFF,TGTGCCAGCAGCAGTCGGGCTCAGTGGGGGGATGAGCAGTTCTTC
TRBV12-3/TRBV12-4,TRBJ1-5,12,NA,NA,CASSSLYQPQHF,TGTGCCAGCAGTTCCTTATATCAGCCCCAGCATTTT
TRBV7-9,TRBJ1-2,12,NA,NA,CASSLSNYGYTF,TGTGCCAGCAGCTTATCGAACTATGGCTACACCTTC
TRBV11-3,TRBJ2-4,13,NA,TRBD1,CASSPRQGDIQYF,TGTGCCAGCAGCCCCCGACAGGGAGACATTCAGTACTTC
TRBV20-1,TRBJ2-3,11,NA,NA,CSALSTDTQYF,TGCAGTGCCTTGAGCACAGATACGCAGTATTTT
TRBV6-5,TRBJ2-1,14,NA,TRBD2,CASSYPGLAGEQFF,TGTGCCAGCAGTTACCCGGGACTAGCGGGGGAGCAGTTCTTC
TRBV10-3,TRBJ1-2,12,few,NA,CAISPDALGYTF,TGTGCCATCAGCCCAGATGCTCTGGGCTACACCTTC
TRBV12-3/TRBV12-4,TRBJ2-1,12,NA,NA,CASSFSYNEQFF,TGTGCCAGCAGTTTCAGCTACAATGAGCAGTTCTTC
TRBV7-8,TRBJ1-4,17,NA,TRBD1,CASSLGIHRGVNEKLFF,TGTGCCAGCAGCTTAGGGATCCACAGGGGCGTTAATGAAAAACTGTTTTTT
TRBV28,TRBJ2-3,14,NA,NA,CASSPQGGTDTQYF,TGTGCCAGCAGTCCCCAAGGGGGCACAGATACGCAGTATTTT
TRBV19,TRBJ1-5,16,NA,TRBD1,CASTERQGSSNQPQHF,TGTGCCAGTACCGAACGACAGGGATCGAGCAATCAGCCCCAGCATTTT
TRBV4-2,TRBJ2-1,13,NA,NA,CASSQLAYNEQFF,TGTGCCAGCAGCCAACTAGCCTACAATGAGCAGTTCTTC
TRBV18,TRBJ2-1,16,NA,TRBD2,CASSPNLAGGVNEQFF,TGTGCCAGCTCACCAAATCTAGCGGGAGGGGTAAATGAGCAGTTCTTC
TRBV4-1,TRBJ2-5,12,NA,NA,CASSQGAETQYF,TGCGCCAGCAGCCAGGGGGCAGAGACCCAGTACTTC
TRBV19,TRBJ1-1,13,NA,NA,CASRGLSSGEAFF,TGTGCCAGTAGAGGCCTTTCCTCAGGTGAAGCTTTCTTT
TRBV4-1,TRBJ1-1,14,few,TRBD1,CASSQGRGLTEAFF,TGCGCCAGCAGCCAAGGTAGGGGGCTTACTGAAGCTTTCTTT
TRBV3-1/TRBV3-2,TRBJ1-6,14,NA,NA,CASSQEGGNSPLHF,TGTGCCAGCAGCCAGGAGGGAGGCAATTCACCCCTCCACTTT
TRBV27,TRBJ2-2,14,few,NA,CASSLSPYTGELFF,TGTGCCAGCAGTTTATCTCCGTACACCGGGGAGCTGTTTTTT
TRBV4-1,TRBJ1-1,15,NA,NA,CASSQVYRVNTEAFF,TGCGCCAGCAGCCAAGTATACCGAGTGAACACTGAAGCTTTCTTT
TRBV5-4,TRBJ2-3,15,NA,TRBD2,CASSLATSGTDTQYF,TGTGCCAGCAGCTTGGCCACTAGCGGGACGGATACGCAGTATTTT
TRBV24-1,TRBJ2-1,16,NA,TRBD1,CATSDQGQGGYNEQFF,TGTGCCACCAGTGATCAAGGACAGGGGGGGTACAATGAGCAGTTCTTC
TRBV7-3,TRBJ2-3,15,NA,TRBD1,CASRNGPGGPDTQYF,TGTGCCAGCAGAAACGGACCAGGGGGCCCAGATACGCAGTATTTT
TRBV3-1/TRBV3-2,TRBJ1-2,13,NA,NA,CASSITGSYGYTF,TGTGCCAGCAGCATAACAGGCAGCTATGGCTACACCTTC
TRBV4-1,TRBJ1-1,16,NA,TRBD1,CASSPGGDRGSTEAFF,TGCGCCAGCAGCCCTGGTGGAGACAGGGGGTCCACTGAAGCTTTCTTT
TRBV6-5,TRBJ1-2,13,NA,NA,CASSLQEFGGYTF,TGTGCCAGCAGTCTACAGGAATTTGGTGGCTACACCTTC
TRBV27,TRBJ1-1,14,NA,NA,CASSSPGEGTEAFF,TGTGCCAGCAGTTCGCCAGGGGAAGGGACTGAAGCTTTCTTT
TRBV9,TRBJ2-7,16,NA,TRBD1,CASSVGSQGAYQPQYF,TGTGCCAGCAGCGTAGGATCCCAGGGGGCGTATCAGCCGCAGTACTTC
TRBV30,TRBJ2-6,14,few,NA,CATRLPSGANVLTF,TGTGCCACGAGGCTGCCCTCTGGGGCCAACGTCCTGACTTTC
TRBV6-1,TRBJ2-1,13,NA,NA,CAAGGGTNNEQFF,TGTGCCGCTGGGGGCGGGACTAACAATGAGCAGTTCTTC
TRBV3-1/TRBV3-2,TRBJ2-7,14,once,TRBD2,CASSHGLANHEQYF,TGTGCCAGCAGCCACGGACTAGCCAACCACGAGCAGTACTTC
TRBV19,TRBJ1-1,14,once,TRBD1,CASTLTQGATEAFF,TGTGCCAGTACTTTAACTCAGGGGGCCACTGAAGCTTTCTTT
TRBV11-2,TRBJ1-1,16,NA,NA,CASSLGQGQLGTEAFF,TGTGCCAGCAGCTTAGGGCAGGGGCAGCTGGGGACTGAAGCTTTCTTT
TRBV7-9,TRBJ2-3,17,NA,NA,CASSLARGDPSTDTQYF,TGTGCCAGCAGCTTAGCGCGGGGAGATCCTAGCACAGATACGCAGTATTTT
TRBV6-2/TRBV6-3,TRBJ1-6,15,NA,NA,CASSDPRGLNSPLHF,TGTGCCAGCAGTGACCCCCGAGGGCTGAATTCACCCCTCCACTTT
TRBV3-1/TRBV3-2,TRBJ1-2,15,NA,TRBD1,CASSPRGRDPAGYTF,TGTGCCAGCAGCCCCAGGGGGCGCGATCCTGCTGGCTACACCTTC
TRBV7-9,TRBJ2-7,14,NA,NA,CASSRGGQRAEQYF,TGTGCCAGCAGCCGGGGGGGACAGAGAGCGGAGCAGTACTTC
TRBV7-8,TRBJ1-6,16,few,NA,CASSLEIGGDNSPLHF,TGTGCCAGCAGCTTAGAAATCGGGGGAGATAATTCACCCCTCCACTTT
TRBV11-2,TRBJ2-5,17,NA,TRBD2,CASSLRTGLAGEETQYF,TGTGCCAGCAGCTTAAGAACGGGACTAGCGGGAGAGGAGACCCAGTACTTC
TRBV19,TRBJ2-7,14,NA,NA,CASRPSAPAYEQYF,TGTGCCAGTAGGCCAAGCGCGCCGGCCTACGAGCAGTACTTC
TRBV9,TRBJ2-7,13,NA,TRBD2,CASSGGKEGEQYF,TGTGCCTCCTCGGGGGGGAAGGAGGGCGAGCAGTACTTC
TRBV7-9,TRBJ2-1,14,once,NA,CASSRGSENNEQFF,TGTGCCAGCAGTCGAGGTTCGGAGAACAATGAGCAGTTCTTC
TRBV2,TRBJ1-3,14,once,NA,CASSERRSGDTIYF,TGTGCCAGCAGTGAAAGGAGGTCCGGAGACACCATATATTTT
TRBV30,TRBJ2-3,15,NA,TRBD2,CASTGVAGGGDTQYF,TGTGCCTCCACTGGGGTAGCGGGAGGAGGGGATACGCAGTATTTT
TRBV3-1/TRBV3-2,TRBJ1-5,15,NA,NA,CASSQDGGYNQPQHF,TGTGCCAGCAGCCAAGATGGGGGGTACAATCAGCCCCAGCATTTT
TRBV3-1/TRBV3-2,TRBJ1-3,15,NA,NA,CASSQGAGRGNTIYF,TGTGCCAGCAGCCAAGGGGCAGGGCGCGGAAACACCATATATTTT
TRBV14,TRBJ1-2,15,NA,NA,CASSPVREWNYGYTF,TGTGCCAGCAGCCCCGTCCGGGAATGGAACTATGGCTACACCTTC
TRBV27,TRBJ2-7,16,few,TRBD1,CASSGLPGQGSGEQYF,TGTGCCAGCAGTGGCCTCCCGGGACAGGGCTCTGGGGAGCAGTACTTC